The rows below give T cell receptor beta chains drawn from one sample of a study of shared clonotypes between healthy human individuals. Produced via immunoSEQ multiplex PCR; TCRdb's table is partial and in-frame only. Of around 2.5 million clones listed, approximately 94% are singletons. The sample comprised naive CD4+ T cells from PBMCs. These receptors all stem from a man younger than 35 in good health. Some clones in this sample may be carry-over from other donors' samples. The CDR3 runs from the conserved cysteine through the conserved F or W. A D gene is named only where the DNA matches it firmly. Clone size is shown for a subset of rows, as once, few, many or a class of expanded clone.

clone_size	v_call	d_call	j_call	cdr3_nt	cdr3_aa
.	TRBV7-8	.	TRBJ2-2	TGTGCCAGCAGCTTAGTCTCCCAGCGCGGCAGACTTATCACCGGGGAGCTGTTTTTT	CASSLVSQRGRLITGELFF
.	TRBV4-2	TRBD2	TRBJ2-2	TGTGCCAGCAGCCGAATTAGCGGGCCGAACACCGGGGAGCTGTTTTTT	CASSRISGPNTGELFF
.	TRBV25-1	.	TRBJ2-7	TGTGCCAGCAGTGACCTCGGGATTCTCTACGAGCAGTACTTC	CASSDLGILYEQYF
.	TRBV7-9	TRBD2	TRBJ2-3	TGTGCCAGCAGCTTCGGGACTAGCGGGAGCGCAGATACGCAGTATTTT	CASSFGTSGSADTQYF
.	TRBV19	.	TRBJ1-5	TGTGCCAGTAGACCATTAACTGCCCCCAATCAGCCCCAGCATTTT	CASRPLTAPNQPQHF
once	TRBV11-1	TRBD1	TRBJ1-4	TGTGCCAGCAGCCCAGACAGGGTCGGAGAAAAACTGTTTTTT	CASSPDRVGEKLFF
.	TRBV2	TRBD1	TRBJ2-5	TGTGCCAGCACCACAAGGTTGGGACAGACGGGAGAGACCCAGTACTTC	CASTTRLGQTGETQYF
.	TRBV5-4	TRBD1	TRBJ2-1	TGTGCCAGCACCTCCCGGAACAGGGGCAATGAGCAGTTCTTC	CASTSRNRGNEQFF
.	TRBV4-2	.	TRBJ1-2	TGTGCCAGCAGCCAAGATAGGGCAGGCTATGGCTACACCTTC	CASSQDRAGYGYTF
.	TRBV10-3	.	TRBJ2-5	TGTGCCATCAGTGAGTTTGGGGGAGTGGGAGAGACCCAGTACTTC	CAISEFGGVGETQYF
.	TRBV7-9	.	TRBJ2-2	TGTGCCAGCAGCAACGATAGGGGTAACCCCGGGGAGCTGTTTTTT	CASSNDRGNPGELFF
.	TRBV10-2	.	TRBJ1-2	TGCGCCAGCAGCTCAGGGGTTATATCGCCTCTCTATGGCTACACCTTC	CASSSGVISPLYGYTF
.	TRBV7-2	.	TRBJ2-1	TGTGCCAGCAGCTTCCCCGGAAGCTCCTACAATGAGCAGTTCTTC	CASSFPGSSYNEQFF
.	TRBV6-5	.	TRBJ1-1	TGTGCCAGCAGTTACAGGGAGAGAAGCACTGAAGCTTTCTTT	CASSYRERSTEAFF
.	TRBV19	.	TRBJ1-3	TGTGCCAGTAGTATTGCGAGAGAAATCTCTGGAAACACCATATATTTT	CASSIAREISGNTIYF
once	TRBV30	.	TRBJ1-4	TGTGCCTGGAGTGAGGAGGAAAAACTGTTTTTT	CAWSEEEKLFF
few	TRBV19	.	TRBJ1-2	TGTGCCAGTAGTCCCGAAGGACTCAGGGGTGGCTACACCTTC	CASSPEGLRGGYTF
.	TRBV19	TRBD2	TRBJ2-1	TGTGCCAGTAGCTGGGGCCTAGCGGGCCCCGGTGGTGAGCAGTTCTTC	CASSWGLAGPGGEQFF
.	TRBV18	.	TRBJ1-1	TGTGCCAGCTCACCGGGTCCGGGGCCGATGAACACTGAAGCTTTCTTT	CASSPGPGPMNTEAFF
.	TRBV7-6	TRBD1	TRBJ2-4	TGTGCCAGCAGCTCGGGACAGACAACAAACATTCAGTACTTC	CASSSGQTTNIQYF
.	TRBV11-2	.	TRBJ2-1	TGTGCCAGCAGCCCGACAGACAATGAGCAGTTCTTC	CASSPTDNEQFF
.	TRBV5-1	.	TRBJ1-1	TGCGCCAGCAGCTTGGATGGCAGGGTCAACACTGAAGCTTTCTTT	CASSLDGRVNTEAFF
many	TRBV13	TRBD2	TRBJ2-3	TGTGCCAGCAGCCCCGGGACTAGTACCTCGATTGGCACAGATACGCAGTATTTT	CASSPGTSTSIGTDTQYF
.	TRBV7-9	.	TRBJ2-2	TGTGCCAGCAGCGAAAACAGGGACACCGGGGAGCTGTTTTTT	CASSENRDTGELFF
.	TRBV5-1	.	TRBJ2-5	TGCGCCAGCACCGACTTACAGGGAGACCAAGAGACCCAGTACTTC	CASTDLQGDQETQYF
.	TRBV7-6	TRBD1	TRBJ1-4	TGTGCCAGCAGCTTAGCCCCGACAGGGGCGGGTGAAAAACTGTTTTTT	CASSLAPTGAGEKLFF
.	TRBV5-4	.	TRBJ1-1	TGTGCCAGCAGCGGGGTACGGGGGAGGACTGAAGCTTTCTTT	CASSGVRGRTEAFF
.	TRBV18	TRBD2	TRBJ2-1	TGTGCCAGCTCACCCTCGACTAGCGGGAGCTCCTACAATGAGCAGTTCTTC	CASSPSTSGSSYNEQFF
.	TRBV2	TRBD1	TRBJ2-7	TGTGCCAGCAGTGAAGCGGGACAGGCAACCTACGAGCAGTACTTC	CASSEAGQATYEQYF
.	TRBV4-1	.	TRBJ2-7	TGCGCCAGCAGCAATGTTCCGGGCTCCTACGAGCAGTACTTC	CASSNVPGSYEQYF
.	TRBV7-9	.	TRBJ1-3	TGTGCCAGCAGCCAAGGCGACGGAAACACCATATATTTT	CASSQGDGNTIYF
.	TRBV7-9	.	TRBJ2-7	TGTGCCAGCAGCTTAGGGCGGACCTACGAGCAGTACTTC	CASSLGRTYEQYF
.	TRBV7-2	TRBD1	TRBJ1-4	TGTGCCAGCAGCTTAGAAGGGGGCGTTGGTGAAAAACTGTTTTTT	CASSLEGGVGEKLFF
once	TRBV28	.	TRBJ2-1	TGTGCCAGCAGGCCGATCCCATCCTACAATGAGCAGTTCTTC	CASRPIPSYNEQFF
.	TRBV7-2	.	TRBJ1-2	TGTGCCAGCAGCTTAGGGTCGAGGACGGTGAACTATGGCTACACCTTC	CASSLGSRTVNYGYTF